This section outlines one T cell receptor beta chain sequence together with its context. The target antigen is unknown. The CDR3 is 15 residues long. In germline, CDR1 is SGHNT, CDR2 YYREEE (reference sequence). V shed 1 base and J shed 3 bases, with 10 bases lying between them. This record belongs to a study of OX40 agonist ivuxolimab in advanced cancers. Study as a whole: While on treatment, patients had intravenous ivuxolimab at 0.01 to 10 mg/kg every 2 weeks.

Whole-study findings and limits: Compared with others, partial responders at 0.1-3.0 mg/kg displayed clonal expansion among the lowest.

Assay used: immunoSEQ multiplex PCR; TCRdb lists only in-frame clones, some missing. Here the sample spans 85,000 to 100,000 clones, roughly 94% being singletons. The V and J genes are TRBV5-4 and TRBJ1-4; D remains ambiguous. Source: CD4+ or CD8+ T cells sorted from blood, taken in a trial of the OX40 agonist ivuxolimab. The clonotype comes from an adult with an advanced solid tumor such as melanoma, head and neck, liver or kidney cancer. The CDR3: CASSLRSASNEKLFF. The DNA of the CDR3 is TGTGCCAGCAGCTTGCGTTCGGCCTCTAATGAAAAACTGTTTTTT.